The entry below describes one T cell receptor (beta chain). The antigen remains undetermined. Trimming took off 7 bases at V and 0 bases at J, with 13 bases between the two ends. Germline CDR1 and CDR2: SQVTM and ANQGSEA. The CDR3 totals 13 residues. This record comes from a study of CD8+CD57+ T cells in acquired aplastic anemia. Study overall: Read counts for CD4+ cells (from healthy donors) averaged roughly 10 million. Study-wide results and limits: Patients and controls shared just under 30 CD8+ CDR3 sequences.

TCR beta VDJ and CDR3 profiling used genomic DNA as template. TCRdb re-called the reads through MiXCR, storing one row per CDR3 protein. The sample has some 180,000 distinct CDR3 sequences, approximately 46% seen once; the top ten hold approximately 3%. This TCR was recovered from a human donor in good health. The V and J genes are TRBV29-1 and TRBJ2-7; D perhaps matches TRBD1 (6 bases). Material for sequencing was sorted CD4+, CD8+, or CD8+CD57+ T cells (not recorded which) from PBMCs. The DNA for the CDR3 is TGCAGCGCTTTGGACAGTGCCTCCTACGAGCAGTACTTC. This codes for CSALDSASYEQYF.